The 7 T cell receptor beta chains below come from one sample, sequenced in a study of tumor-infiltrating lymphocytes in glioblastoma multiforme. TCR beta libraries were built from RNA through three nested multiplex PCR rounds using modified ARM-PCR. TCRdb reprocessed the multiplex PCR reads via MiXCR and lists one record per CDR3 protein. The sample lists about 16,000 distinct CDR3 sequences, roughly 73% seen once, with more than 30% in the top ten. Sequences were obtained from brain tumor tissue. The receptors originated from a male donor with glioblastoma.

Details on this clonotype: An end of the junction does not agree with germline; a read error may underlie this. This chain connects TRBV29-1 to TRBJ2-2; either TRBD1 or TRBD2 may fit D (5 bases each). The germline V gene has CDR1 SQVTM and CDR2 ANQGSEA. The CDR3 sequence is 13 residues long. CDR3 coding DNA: TGCAGCGCCCAGACAGCGAACGCCGGGAAGCTGTTTTTC. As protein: CSAQTANAGKLFF.

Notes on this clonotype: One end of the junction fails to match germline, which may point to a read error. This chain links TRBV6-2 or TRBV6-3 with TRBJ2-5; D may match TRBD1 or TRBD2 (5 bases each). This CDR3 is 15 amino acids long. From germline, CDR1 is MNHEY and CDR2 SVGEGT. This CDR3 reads CASRIGTVNRETKYF. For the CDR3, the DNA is TGTGCCAGCAGAATCGGGACCGTGAATCGAGAGACCAAGTACTTC.

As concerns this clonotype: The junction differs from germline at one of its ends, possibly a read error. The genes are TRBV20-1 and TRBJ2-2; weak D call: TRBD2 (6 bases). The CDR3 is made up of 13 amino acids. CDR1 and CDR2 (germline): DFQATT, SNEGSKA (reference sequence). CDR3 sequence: CSARSGASWEPFF. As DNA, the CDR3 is TGCAGTGCTAGATCGGGAGCGAGCTGGGAGCCGTTTTTT.

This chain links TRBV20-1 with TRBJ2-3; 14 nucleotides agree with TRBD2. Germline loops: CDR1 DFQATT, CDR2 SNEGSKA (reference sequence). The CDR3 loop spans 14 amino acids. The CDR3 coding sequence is TGCGGTACTACAGAAGCCGGGACTAGCGGGAGCAAGTATTTT. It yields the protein CGTTEAGTSGSKYF.

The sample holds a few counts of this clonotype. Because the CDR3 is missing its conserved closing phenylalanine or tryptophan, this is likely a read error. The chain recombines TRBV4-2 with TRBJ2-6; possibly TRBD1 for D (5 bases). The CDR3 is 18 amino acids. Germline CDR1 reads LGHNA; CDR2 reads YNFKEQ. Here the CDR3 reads CASSQVTRVYSGADVLTS. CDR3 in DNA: TGTGCCAGCAGCCAAGTTACCAGGGTATACTCTGGGGCCGACGTCCTGACTTCC.

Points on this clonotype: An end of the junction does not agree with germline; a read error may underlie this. The CDR3 protein is CASNLPGTGSYEQYF. CDR3 coding DNA: TGTGCCAGCAATTTACCCGGGACAGGGAGCTACGAGCAGTACTTC. The genes are TRBV28 and TRBJ2-7; 9 bases match TRBD1. The germline V gene encodes CDR1 MDHEN and CDR2 SYDVKM. The CDR3 runs to 15 residues.

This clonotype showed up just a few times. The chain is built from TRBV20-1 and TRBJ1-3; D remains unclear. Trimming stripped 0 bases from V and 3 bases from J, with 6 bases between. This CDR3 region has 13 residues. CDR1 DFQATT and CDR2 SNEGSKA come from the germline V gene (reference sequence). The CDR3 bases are TGCAGTGCTAGAGATGAGAATGGAAACACCATATATTTT. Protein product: CSARDENGNTIYF.